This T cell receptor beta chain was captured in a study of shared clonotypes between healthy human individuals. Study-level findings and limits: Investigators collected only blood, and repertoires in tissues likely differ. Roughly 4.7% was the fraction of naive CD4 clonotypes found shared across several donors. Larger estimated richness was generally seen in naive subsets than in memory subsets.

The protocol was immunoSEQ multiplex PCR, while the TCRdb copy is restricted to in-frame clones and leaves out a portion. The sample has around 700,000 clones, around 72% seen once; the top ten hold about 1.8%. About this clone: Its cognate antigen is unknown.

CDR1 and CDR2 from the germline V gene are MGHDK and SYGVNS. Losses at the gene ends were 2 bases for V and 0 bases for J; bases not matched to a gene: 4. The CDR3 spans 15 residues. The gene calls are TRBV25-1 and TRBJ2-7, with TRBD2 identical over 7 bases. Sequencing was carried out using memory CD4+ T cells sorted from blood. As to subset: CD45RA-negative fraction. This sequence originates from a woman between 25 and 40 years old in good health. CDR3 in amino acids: CASSEDSGFSYEQYF. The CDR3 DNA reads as TGTGCCAGCAGTGAAGATAGCGGGTTCTCCTACGAGCAGTACTTC.